The subject of this entry is one T cell receptor beta chain. The data stem from a study of cytomegalovirus exposure and HLA in healthy donors. CDR1 and CDR2 (germline): SNHLY, FYNNEI. This CDR3 comprises 17 residues. The V segment lost 4 bases and the J segment 6 bases; nucleotides outside the gene matches: 15. Sequencing was performed with immunoSEQ multiplex PCR; in TCRdb, only in-frame clones are kept and a portion is missing. The sample lists about 180,000 clones, about 89% occurring once. What was sequenced was PBMCs. The chain couples TRBV2 to TRBJ1-2; 9 positions match TRBD1. This TCR was sampled from a man between 18 and 29 years old in good health and CMV-seropositive. Here the CDR3 DNA reads TGTGCCAGCAGTGTGAGGGGACAGGGACGTTTGGGTGATGGCTACACCTTC. Its protein is CASSVRGQGRLGDGYTF.